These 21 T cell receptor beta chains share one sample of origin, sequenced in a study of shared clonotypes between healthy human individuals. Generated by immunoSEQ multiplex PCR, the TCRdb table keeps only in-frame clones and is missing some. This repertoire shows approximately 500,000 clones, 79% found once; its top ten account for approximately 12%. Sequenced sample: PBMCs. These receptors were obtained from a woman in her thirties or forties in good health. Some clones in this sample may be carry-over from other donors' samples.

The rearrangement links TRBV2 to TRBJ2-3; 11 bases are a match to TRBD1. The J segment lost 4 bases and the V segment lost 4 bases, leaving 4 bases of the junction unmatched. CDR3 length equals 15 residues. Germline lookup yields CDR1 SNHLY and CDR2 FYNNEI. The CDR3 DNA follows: TGTGCCAGCAGTGTCCGGGACAGGGGGGCAGATACGCAGTATTTT. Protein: CASSVRDRGADTQYF.

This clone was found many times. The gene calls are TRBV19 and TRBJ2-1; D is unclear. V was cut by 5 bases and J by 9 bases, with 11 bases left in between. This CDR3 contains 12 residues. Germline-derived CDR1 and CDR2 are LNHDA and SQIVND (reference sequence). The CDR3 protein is CASSWRKGEQFF. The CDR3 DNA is TGTGCCAGTAGTTGGAGAAAAGGTGAGCAGTTCTTC.

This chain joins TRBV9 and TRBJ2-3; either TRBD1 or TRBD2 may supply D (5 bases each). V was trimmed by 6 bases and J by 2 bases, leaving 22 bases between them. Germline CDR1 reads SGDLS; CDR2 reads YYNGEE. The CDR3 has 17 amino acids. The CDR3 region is CASTQLGAGAPTDTQYF. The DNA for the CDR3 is TGTGCCAGCACCCAGCTCGGGGCGGGCGCCCCCACAGATACGCAGTATTTT. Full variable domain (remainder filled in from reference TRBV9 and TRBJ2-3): DSGVTQTPKHLITATGQRVTLRCSPRSGDLSVYWYQQSLDQGLQFLIQYYNGEERAKGNILERFSAQQFPDLHSELNLSSLELGDSALYFCASTQLGAGAPTDTQYFGPGTRLTVL.

Written as DNA, the CDR3 is TGTGCCAGCAGTGAACCCCTCGGGGGTCGTGGCTACACCTTC. Protein: CASSEPLGGRGYTF. The rearrangement links TRBV2 to TRBJ1-2, with D possibly being TRBD1 (5 bases). The CDR3 has 14 amino acids. CDR1 is SNHLY and CDR2 is FYNNEI in the germline V gene. Trimming cost V 2 bases and J 7 bases, with 14 bases left between them. The entire variable domain, with the rest obtained from reference TRBV2 and TRBJ1-2, is as follows: EPEVTQTPSHQVTQMGQEVILRCVPISNHLYFYWYRQILGQKVEFLVSFYNNEISEKSEIFDDQFSVERPDGSNFTLKIRSTKLEDSAMYFCASSEPLGGRGYTFGSGTRLTVV.

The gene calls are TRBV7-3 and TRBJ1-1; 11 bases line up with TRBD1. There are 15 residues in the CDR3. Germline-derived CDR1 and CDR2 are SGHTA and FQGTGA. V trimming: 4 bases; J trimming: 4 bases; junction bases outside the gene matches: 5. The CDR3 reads CASSSGTGGGTEAFF. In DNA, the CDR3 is TGTGCCAGCAGCTCCGGGACAGGGGGAGGCACTGAAGCTTTCTTT.

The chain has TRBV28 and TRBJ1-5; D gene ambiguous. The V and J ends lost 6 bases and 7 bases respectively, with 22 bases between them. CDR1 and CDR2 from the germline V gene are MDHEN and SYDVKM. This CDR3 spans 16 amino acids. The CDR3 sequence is CASSSPGRPLGQPQHF. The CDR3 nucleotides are TGTGCCAGCAGCTCCCCTGGCAGGCCTTTAGGGCAGCCCCAGCATTTT. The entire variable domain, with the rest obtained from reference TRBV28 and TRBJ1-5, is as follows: DVKVTQSSRYLVKRTGEKVFLECVQDMDHENMFWYRQDPGLGLRLIYFSYDVKMKEKGDIPEGYSVSREKKERFSLILESASTNQTSMYLCASSSPGRPLGQPQHFGDGTRLSIL.

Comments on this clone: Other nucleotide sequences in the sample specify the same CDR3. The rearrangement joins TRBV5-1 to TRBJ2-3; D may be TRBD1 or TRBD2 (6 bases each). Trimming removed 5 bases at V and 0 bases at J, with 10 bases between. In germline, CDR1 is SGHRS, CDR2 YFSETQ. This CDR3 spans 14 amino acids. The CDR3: CASRGGTSTDTQYF. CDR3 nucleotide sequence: TGCGCCAGCAGGGGGGGCACCAGCACAGATACGCAGTATTTT.

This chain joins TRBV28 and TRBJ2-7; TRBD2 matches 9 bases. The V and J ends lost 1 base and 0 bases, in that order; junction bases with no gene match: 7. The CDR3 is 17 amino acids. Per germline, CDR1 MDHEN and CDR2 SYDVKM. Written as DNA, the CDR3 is TGTGCCAGCAGTTTATCTTCGGGCGGGAGGGTCTCCTACGAGCAGTACTTC. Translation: CASSLSSGGRVSYEQYF.

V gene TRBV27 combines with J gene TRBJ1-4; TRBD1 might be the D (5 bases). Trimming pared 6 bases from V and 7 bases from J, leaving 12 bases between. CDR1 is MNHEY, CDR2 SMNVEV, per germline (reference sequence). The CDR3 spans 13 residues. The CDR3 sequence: CASSLRRGEKLFF. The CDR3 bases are TGTGCCAGCAGCCTTCGAAGGGGTGAAAAACTGTTTTTT.

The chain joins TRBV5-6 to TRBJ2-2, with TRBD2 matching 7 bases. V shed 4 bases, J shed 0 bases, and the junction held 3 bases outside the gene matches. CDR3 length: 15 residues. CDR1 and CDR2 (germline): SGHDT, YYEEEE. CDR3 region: CASSTGLANTGELFF. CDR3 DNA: TGTGCCAGCAGCACCGGACTAGCGAACACCGGGGAGCTGTTTTTT.

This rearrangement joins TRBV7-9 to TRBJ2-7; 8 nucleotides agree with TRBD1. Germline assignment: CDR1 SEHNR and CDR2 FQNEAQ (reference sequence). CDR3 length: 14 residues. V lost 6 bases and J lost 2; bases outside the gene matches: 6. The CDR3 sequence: CASSGQGRAYEQYF. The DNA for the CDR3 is TGTGCCAGCAGTGGACAGGGCCGGGCCTACGAGCAGTACTTC. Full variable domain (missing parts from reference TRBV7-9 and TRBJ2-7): DTGVSQNPRHKITKRGQNVTFRCDPISEHNRLYWYRQTLGQGPEFLTYFQNEAQLEKSRLLSDRFSAERPKGSFSTLEIQRTEQGDSAMYLCASSGQGRAYEQYFGPGTRLTVT.

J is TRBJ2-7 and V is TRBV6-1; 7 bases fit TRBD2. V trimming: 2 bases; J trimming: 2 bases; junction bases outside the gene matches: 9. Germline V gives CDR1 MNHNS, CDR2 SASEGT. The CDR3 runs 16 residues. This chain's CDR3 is CASSELRLAETYEQYF. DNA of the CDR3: TGTGCCAGCAGTGAATTGAGACTAGCAGAGACCTACGAGCAGTACTTC.

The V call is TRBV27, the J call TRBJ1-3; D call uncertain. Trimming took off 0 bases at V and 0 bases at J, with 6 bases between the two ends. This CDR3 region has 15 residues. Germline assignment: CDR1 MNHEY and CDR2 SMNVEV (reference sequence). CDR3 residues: CASSLSGISGNTIYF. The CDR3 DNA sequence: TGTGCCAGCAGTTTATCAGGAATCTCTGGAAACACCATATATTTT.

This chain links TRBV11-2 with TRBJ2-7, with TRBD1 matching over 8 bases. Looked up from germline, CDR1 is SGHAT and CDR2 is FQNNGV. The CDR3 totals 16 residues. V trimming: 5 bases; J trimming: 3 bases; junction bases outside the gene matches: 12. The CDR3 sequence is CASSQGVADRVYEQYF. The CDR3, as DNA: TGTGCCAGCAGCCAAGGGGTGGCGGACAGGGTCTACGAGCAGTACTTC. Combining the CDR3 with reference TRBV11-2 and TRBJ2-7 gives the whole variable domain EAGVAQSPRYKIIEKRQSVAFWCNPISGHATLYWYQQILGQGPKLLIQFQNNGVVDDSQLPKDRFSAERLKGVDSTLKIQPAKLEDSAVYLCASSQGVADRVYEQYFGPGTRLTVT.

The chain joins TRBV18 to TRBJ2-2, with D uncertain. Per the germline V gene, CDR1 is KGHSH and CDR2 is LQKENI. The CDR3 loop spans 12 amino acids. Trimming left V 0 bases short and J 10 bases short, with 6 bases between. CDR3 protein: CASSPPVEELFF. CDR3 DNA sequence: TGTGCCAGCTCACCACCGGTAGAGGAGCTGTTTTTT.

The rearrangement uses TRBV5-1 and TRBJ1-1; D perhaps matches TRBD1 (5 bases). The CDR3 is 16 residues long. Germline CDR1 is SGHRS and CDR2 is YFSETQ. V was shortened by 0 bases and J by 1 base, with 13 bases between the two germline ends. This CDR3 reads CASSLEFGRGNTEAFF. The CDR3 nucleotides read TGCGCCAGCAGCTTGGAGTTCGGGAGGGGGAACACTGAAGCTTTCTTT.

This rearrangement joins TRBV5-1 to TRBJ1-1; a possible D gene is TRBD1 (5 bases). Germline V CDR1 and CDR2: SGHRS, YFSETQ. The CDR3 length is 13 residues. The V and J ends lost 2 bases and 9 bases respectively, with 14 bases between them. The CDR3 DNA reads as TGCGCCAGCAGCTTCGGGGGGAGTGCAAAAGCTTTCTTT. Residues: CASSFGGSAKAFF. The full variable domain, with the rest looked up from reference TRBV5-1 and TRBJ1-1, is KAGVTQTPRYLIKTRGQQVTLSCSPISGHRSVSWYQQTPGQGLQFLFEYFSETQRNKGNFPGRFSGRQFSNSRSEMNVSTLELGDSALYLCASSFGGSAKAFFGQGTRLTVV.

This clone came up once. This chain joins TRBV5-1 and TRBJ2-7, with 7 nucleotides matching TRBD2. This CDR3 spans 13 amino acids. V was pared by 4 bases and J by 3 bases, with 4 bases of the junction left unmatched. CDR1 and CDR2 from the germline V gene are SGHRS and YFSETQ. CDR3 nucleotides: TGCGCCAGCAGCAGCTTAGCGGGCTACGAGCAGTACTTC. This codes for CASSSLAGYEQYF. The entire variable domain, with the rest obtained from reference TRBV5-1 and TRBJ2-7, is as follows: KAGVTQTPRYLIKTRGQQVTLSCSPISGHRSVSWYQQTPGQGLQFLFEYFSETQRNKGNFPGRFSGRQFSNSRSEMNVSTLELGDSALYLCASSSLAGYEQYFGPGTRLTVT.

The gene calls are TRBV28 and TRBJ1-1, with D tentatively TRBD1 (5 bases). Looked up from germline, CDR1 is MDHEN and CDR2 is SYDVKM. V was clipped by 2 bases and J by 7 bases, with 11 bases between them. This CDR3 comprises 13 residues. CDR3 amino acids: CASSLGAQDEAFF. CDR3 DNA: TGTGCCAGCAGTTTAGGGGCCCAGGATGAAGCTTTCTTT.

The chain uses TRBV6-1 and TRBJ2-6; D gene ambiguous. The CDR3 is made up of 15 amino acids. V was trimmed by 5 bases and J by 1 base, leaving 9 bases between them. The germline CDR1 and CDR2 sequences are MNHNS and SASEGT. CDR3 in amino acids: CASSRSGSGANVLTF. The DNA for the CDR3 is TGTGCCAGCAGTCGCTCAGGTTCTGGGGCCAACGTCCTGACTTTC.

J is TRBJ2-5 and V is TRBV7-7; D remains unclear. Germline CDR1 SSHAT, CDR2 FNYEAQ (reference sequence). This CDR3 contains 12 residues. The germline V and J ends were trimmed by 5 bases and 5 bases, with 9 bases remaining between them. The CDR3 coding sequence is TGTGCCAGCAGCGCACTCACCGAGACCCAGTACTTC. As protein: CASSALTETQYF.